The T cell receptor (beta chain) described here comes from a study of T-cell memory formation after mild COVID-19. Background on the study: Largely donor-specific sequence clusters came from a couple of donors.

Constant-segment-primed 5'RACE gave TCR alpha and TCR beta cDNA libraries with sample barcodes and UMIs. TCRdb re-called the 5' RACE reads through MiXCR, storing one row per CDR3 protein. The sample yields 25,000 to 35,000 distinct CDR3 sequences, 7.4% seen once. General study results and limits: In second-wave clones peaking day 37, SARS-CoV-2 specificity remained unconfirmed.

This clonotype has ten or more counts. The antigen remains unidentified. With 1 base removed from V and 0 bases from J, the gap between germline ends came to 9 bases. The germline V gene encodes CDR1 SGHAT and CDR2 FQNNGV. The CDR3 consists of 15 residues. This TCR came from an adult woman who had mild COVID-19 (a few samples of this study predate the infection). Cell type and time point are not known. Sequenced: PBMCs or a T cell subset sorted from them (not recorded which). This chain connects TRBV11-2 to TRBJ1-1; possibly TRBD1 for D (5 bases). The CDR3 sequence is CASSLGGSMNTEAFF. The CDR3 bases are TGTGCCAGCAGCTTAGGGGGCAGCATGAACACTGAAGCTTTCTTT.